One TCR beta chain is described in this entry. This sample stems from a study of control samples from healthy donors and cancer patients. Germline loops: CDR1 MGHRA, CDR2 YSYEKL. This CDR3 contains 15 residues. Trimming cost V 1 base and J 8 bases; bases outside gene matches: 6. This table comes from immunoSEQ multiplex PCR, and its TCRdb copy is limited to in-frame clones, with some not included. The sample has about 130,000 clones; over 80% are singletons. The genes are TRBV4-1 and TRBJ2-1; TRBD1 aligns across 9 bases. Sequencing was carried out using blood. The sequence derives from a woman aged 45-65 years in good health. The CDR3 is CASSQAQGTGYEQFF. The CDR3 DNA reads as TGCGCCAGCAGCCAAGCCCAGGGGACAGGGTATGAGCAGTTCTTC.